This passage covers 28 T cell receptor beta chains from one sample sequenced in a study of glioma-infiltrating T cells. Using RNA template, CDR3s of TCR alpha and beta were amplified with iRepertoire arm-PCR. TCRdb reprocessed the multiplex PCR reads with MiXCR, giving one entry per CDR3 protein. The table records around 190,000 distinct CDR3 sequences, over 25% of them present only once. The sample comprised glioma tissue, nonneoplastic brain tissue, or PBMCs (not recorded which). The receptors derive from a human donor with low-grade glioma or glioblastoma, undergoing nonglioma brain surgery, or in good health (not recorded which).

This clonotype was counted a few times. The chain joins TRBV2 to TRBJ2-1, with 8 bases that match TRBD2. The CDR3 loop spans 15 amino acids. Germline CDR1 and CDR2: SNHLY and FYNNEI. Trimming took 7 bases from V and 6 from J; bases not matched to a gene: 11. CDR3 nucleotide sequence: TGTGCCAGCACTCAGACTTCGGGGGGGGTCAATGAGCAGTTCTTC. Translating it yields CASTQTSGGVNEQFF.

This clonotype was recorded a few times. V is TRBV13 and J is TRBJ2-7; D perhaps matches TRBD2 (7 bases). V gave up 1 base and J gave up 5 bases, with 21 bases separating them. CDR3 length equals 17 residues. Germline assignment: CDR1 PRHDT and CDR2 FYEKMQ (reference sequence). CDR3 sequence reads: CASSLAAAGRGYNEQYF. In DNA, the CDR3 is TGTGCCAGCAGCTTAGCGGCAGCGGGAAGGGGGTACAACGAGCAGTACTTC.

This clonotype has at least ten counts. The chain employs TRBV3-1 and TRBJ2-3; tentative D call: TRBD2 (5 bases). CDR1 is LGHDT, CDR2 YNNKEL, per germline (reference sequence). V gave up 0 bases and J gave up 4 bases, with 8 bases separating them. The CDR3 covers 14 residues. CDR3 DNA sequence: TGTGCCAGCAGCCAAGACCTAGCTGCAGATACGCAGTATTTT. Translated, it gives CASSQDLAADTQYF.

The CDR3 here is CARGGGPPEGSGYGYTF. CDR3 coding DNA: TGTGCCCGCGGTGGTGGCCCGCCGGAGGGGTCAGGATATGGCTACACCTTC. The chain combines TRBV6-1 with TRBJ1-2, with D perhaps TRBD1 (5 bases). V was trimmed by 11 bases and J by 5 bases, leaving 30 bases between them. The CDR3 sequence is 17 residues long. Looked up from germline, CDR1 is MNHNS and CDR2 is SASEGT.

The gene calls are TRBV19 and TRBJ2-6; no definite D call. The CDR3 length is 17 residues. Germline CDR1 and CDR2: LNHDA and SQIVND (reference sequence). Deletions cut 11 bases from V and 3 bases from J, with 23 bases between. The chain's CDR3 is CASEKGPSPLGANVLTF. The CDR3 DNA is TGTGCCTCCGAGAAAGGCCCCTCGCCTCTTGGGGCCAACGTCCTGACTTTC.

This clonotype showed up many times. This chain uses TRBV6-1 with TRBJ2-7; D is uncertain. Germline CDR1 reads MNHNS; CDR2 reads SASEGT. The V gene lost 5 bases and the J gene lost 4 bases, with 12 bases spanning the gap. This CDR3 comprises 13 residues. CDR3 DNA: TGTGCCAGCAGTTCCCTGGGGTTGTACGAGCAGTACTTC. The encoded protein is CASSSLGLYEQYF.

This clonotype appeared many times. The J gene is TRBJ1-5, the V gene TRBV20-1; 11 nucleotides match TRBD1. CDR3 length: 14 amino acids. V lost 5 bases, J lost 7 bases, and 7 bases stayed unmatched. From germline, CDR1 is DFQATT and CDR2 SNEGSKA (reference sequence). CDR3 in amino acids: CSAPGTGGNQPQHF. Written as DNA, the CDR3 is TGCAGTGCTCCCGGGACAGGGGGTAACCAGCCCCAGCATTTT.

At least ten counts were recorded for this clonotype. An end of the junction does not agree with germline; a read error may underlie this. The genes are TRBV10-3 and TRBJ2-5; TRBD1 agrees at 7 bases. The CDR3 contains 13 residues. Looked up from germline, CDR1 is ENHRY and CDR2 is SYGVKD. CDR3 DNA sequence: TGTGCCATCGGTGACAGGGACCAAGAGACCCAGTACTTC. This translates into CAIGDRDQETQYF.

This clonotype has a handful of counts. The chain couples TRBV7-9 to TRBJ2-1, with 7 bases lining up with TRBD2. The V gene's germline CDR1 is SEHNR and CDR2 FQNEAQ (reference sequence). There are 17 residues in the CDR3. Unmatched junction bases numbered 11, after V lost 4 bases and J lost 2 bases. CDR3 region: CASSSTLAELAYNEQFF. The CDR3 DNA follows: TGTGCCAGCAGCTCGACGCTAGCGGAATTAGCCTACAATGAGCAGTTCTTC.

This clonotype came up many times. CDR3 loop: CASSTPGYEQYF. The DNA of the CDR3 is TGTGCCAGCAGTACTCCGGGATACGAGCAGTACTTC. V is TRBV28 and J is TRBJ2-7; possible D gene TRBD2, 5 bases. Germline assignment: CDR1 MDHEN and CDR2 SYDVKM. V lost 5 bases and J lost 4, with 9 bases in between. This CDR3 is built from 12 residues.

This clonotype has more than one count but fewer than ten. CDR3 amino acids: CAISDRTGTYEQYF. CDR3 DNA sequence: TGTGCCATCAGTGACCGGACAGGGACCTACGAGCAGTACTTC. The V and J genes are TRBV10-3 and TRBJ2-7; 8 nucleotides agree with TRBD1. Germline V CDR1 and CDR2: ENHRY, SYGVKD. This CDR3 spans 14 amino acids. V lost 3 bases to trimming and J lost 2 bases; unmatched junction nucleotides: 3.

In its sample, this clonotype was seen many times. The chain joins TRBV5-4 to TRBJ2-3; 8 positions match TRBD2. This CDR3 has 13 amino acids. Germline V gene sequence: CDR1 SGHNT, CDR2 YYREEE (reference sequence). V lost 0 bases, J lost 14 bases, and 8 bases stayed unmatched. The CDR3 sequence: CASSLASGSQGYF. The DNA for the CDR3 is TGTGCCAGCAGCTTGGCGAGCGGGAGTCAGGGGTATTTT.

For this clonotype: This may stem from a read error, because a much larger clone lies one nucleotide away. V gene TRBV18 combines with J gene TRBJ1-5; D might be TRBD1 (6 bases). The CDR3 has 16 residues. The V gene's germline CDR1 is KGHSH and CDR2 LQKENI. The V gene lost 2 bases and the J gene lost 2 bases, with 13 bases spanning the gap. CDR3: CASSPRQAWGNQPQHF. In nucleotides, the CDR3 is TGTGCCAGCTCACCAAGACAGGCTTGGGGCAATCAGCCCCAGCATTTT.

This clonotype came up many times. The V and J genes are TRBV6-6 and TRBJ2-1; D possibly uses TRBD1 or TRBD2 (5 bases each). The V end was cut by 0 bases, the J end by 12 bases, with 15 bases between. The germline V gene has CDR1 MNHNY and CDR2 SVGAGI (reference sequence). This CDR3 comprises 14 residues. The CDR3 DNA is TGTGCCAGCAGTTACTCGACAGCCCTAGCTGGGCAGTTCTTC. It codes for CASSYSTALAGQFF.

Regarding this clonotype: This may come from a read error, since a much larger clone is one base off. The chain employs TRBV29-1 and TRBJ2-7; 11 nucleotides align to TRBD1. V lost 6 bases and J lost 7; bases outside the gene matches: 14. The CDR3 length is 15 residues. The germline gives CDR1 SQVTM, CDR2 ANQGSEA. Here the CDR3 reads CSVRNRTGGALEQYF. CDR3 bases: TGCAGCGTACGAAACCGGACAGGGGGCGCGTTAGAGCAGTACTTC.

This clonotype was seen ten or more times. V usage is TRBV6-6 and J usage is TRBJ2-3, with D possibly matching TRBD2 (5 bases). V lost 1 base and J lost 6, with 8 bases in between. The CDR3 extends over 13 amino acids. CDR1 and CDR2 (germline): MNHNY, SVGAGI (reference sequence). CDR3 sequence (DNA): TGTGCCAGCAGTTACTATCGAGGGGATACGCAGTATTTT. The encoded protein is CASSYYRGDTQYF.

This clonotype was counted many times. This chain connects TRBV28 to TRBJ1-2; D might be TRBD1 (6 bases). Germline-derived CDR1 and CDR2 are MDHEN and SYDVKM. V was cut by 7 bases and J by 8 bases, with 17 bases left in between. The CDR3 contains 13 residues. This CDR3 reads CASIPPLQGGYTF. The CDR3 bases are TGTGCCAGCATCCCCCCCCTACAGGGAGGCTACACCTTC.

This clonotype was detected many times. The limits of the CDR3 on the DNA are not certain, so only TCRdb's listed CDR3 is given. This chain connects TRBV6-2 or TRBV6-3 to TRBJ2-7; TRBD1 was called by the table and not checked on the DNA. The CDR3 length is 15 residues, termini included. Germline values: CDR1 MNHEY, CDR2 SVGEGT. CDR3 protein: CASSSSGQGNYEQYF.

As to this clonotype: The conserved phenylalanine or tryptophan is not found at the CDR3 terminus, so this likely reflects a read error. In nucleotides, the CDR3 is TGTGCCAGCAGCACCGGATTGAACATTGAAGCTTTCTCT. Its translation: CASSTGLNIEAFS. The V gene is TRBV11-1, the J gene TRBJ1-1; no clear D gene. The CDR3 has 13 residues. Per the germline V gene, CDR1 is SGHAT and CDR2 is FQDESV (reference sequence).

This clonotype came up many times. This rearrangement joins TRBV4-3 to TRBJ2-3, with D perhaps TRBD1 (5 bases). This CDR3 spans 12 amino acids. Trimming pared 3 bases from V and 7 bases from J, leaving 8 bases between. CDR1 and CDR2 from the germline V gene are LGHNA and YSLEER. The CDR3 DNA reads TGCGCCAGCAGCCACGACAGAAATACGCAGTATTTT. Translated, it gives CASSHDRNTQYF.

The sample holds many counts of this clonotype. The genes are TRBV12-3 or TRBV12-4 and TRBJ1-1; TRBD1 agrees at 7 bases. V trimming: 6 bases; J trimming: 3 bases; junction bases outside the gene matches: 7. This CDR3 spans 14 amino acids. CDR3 in amino acids: CASRRDSLDTEAFF. CDR3 DNA sequence: TGTGCCAGCAGGAGGGACAGTTTGGACACTGAAGCTTTCTTT.

In this sample, this clonotype turned up many times. The V call is TRBV4-2, the J call TRBJ2-5; tentative D call: TRBD1 (7 bases). Germline values: CDR1 LGHNA, CDR2 YNFKEQ. CDR3 length equals 14 residues. V was trimmed by 3 bases and J by 3 bases, leaving 11 bases between them. The CDR3 nucleotides read TGTGCCAGCAGCCACAGGGGGGAGGAAGAGACCCAGTACTTC. Its protein is CASSHRGEEETQYF.

Turning to this clonotype: A much larger clone sits a single nucleotide away, making a read error possible. The chain joins TRBV11-2 to TRBJ2-2, with 8 bases fitting TRBD2. Germline assignment: CDR1 SGHAT and CDR2 FQNNGV. The CDR3 covers 15 residues. J was trimmed by 4 bases and V by 1 base; bases with no gene match: 2. CDR3 amino acids: CASSLAGGRTGELFF. CDR3 coding DNA: TGTGCCAGCAGCTTAGCGGGAGGGCGCACCGGGGAGCTGTTTTTT.

The chain is built from TRBV7-6 and TRBJ1-5; a weak D match, TRBD1 (6 bases). The CDR3 runs to 14 residues. Trimming took 4 bases from V and 5 from J, leaving 12 bases between them. Germline-derived CDR1 and CDR2 are SGHVS and FNYEAQ. DNA of the CDR3: TGTGCCAGCAGCTCCGGGGGCGCGGATCAGCCCCAGCATTTT. Protein: CASSSGGADQPQHF.

This clonotype was detected only once. The CDR3 region has the DNA TGCAGCGTTACTAGCTCCTACGAGCAGTACTTC. It encodes CSVTSSYEQYF. The chain employs TRBV29-1 and TRBJ2-7; maybe TRBD2 (5 bases). CDR1 SQVTM and CDR2 ANQGSEA come from the germline V gene. V lost 5 bases and J lost 0, with 5 bases in between. There are 11 residues in the CDR3.

The rearrangement links TRBV6-2 or TRBV6-3 to TRBJ2-5, with 13 bases matching TRBD2. V lost 6 bases, J lost 4 bases, and 8 bases stayed unmatched. Germline loops: CDR1 MNHEY, CDR2 SVGEGT. The CDR3 has 16 residues. This chain's CDR3 is CASSHGLAGERETQYF. The CDR3 nucleotides read TGTGCCAGCAGCCATGGACTAGCGGGAGAAAGAGAGACCCAGTACTTC.

This clonotype was seen a handful of times. The chain has TRBV29-1 and TRBJ1-3; D is perhaps TRBD1 (5 bases). The CDR3 is 15 amino acids. From germline, CDR1 is SQVTM and CDR2 ANQGSEA. V was clipped by 6 bases and J by 2 bases, with 17 bases between them. Here the CDR3 reads CSVGAQGSTGNTIYF. The CDR3 DNA is TGCAGCGTCGGAGCCCAGGGATCAACTGGAAACACCATATATTTT.

This clonotype occurred a few times. This chain connects TRBV7-2 to TRBJ2-1, with TRBD2 matching over 7 bases. This CDR3 region has 15 residues. J lost 6 bases, V lost 1 base, and 6 bases had no gene match. The germline V gene encodes CDR1 SGHTA and CDR2 FQGNSA. The CDR3 DNA reads as TGTGCCAGCAGCTTAGGGTCCGGGAGGCCCAATGAGCAGTTCTTC. It translates to CASSLGSGRPNEQFF.